This T cell receptor (beta chain) was identified in a study of blood T cell repertoires in COVID-19. Across the study: There were acute and convalescent COVID-19 samples, and they came from the United States, Italy and Spain. In each case, the material was cDNA or gDNA derived from T cells, B-cell-depleted T cells, or PBMCs.

The table came from immunoSEQ multiplex PCR; TCRdb's copy has only in-frame clones and leaves some out. The sample lists about 220,000 clones; about 80% were seen once. The CDR3 extends over 14 amino acids. Germline V gives CDR1 SGHVS, CDR2 FQNEAQ. V was cut by 1 base and J by 5 bases, with 11 bases left in between. The receptor's source is a woman younger than 45 who had recovered from COVID-19. The chain has TRBV7-8 and TRBJ1-2; D is perhaps TRBD1 (5 bases). Sequenced input: peripheral blood. The CDR3 protein is CASSLGQAGYGYTF. CDR3 nucleotide sequence: TGTGCCAGCAGCTTAGGTCAGGCAGGGTATGGCTACACCTTC.